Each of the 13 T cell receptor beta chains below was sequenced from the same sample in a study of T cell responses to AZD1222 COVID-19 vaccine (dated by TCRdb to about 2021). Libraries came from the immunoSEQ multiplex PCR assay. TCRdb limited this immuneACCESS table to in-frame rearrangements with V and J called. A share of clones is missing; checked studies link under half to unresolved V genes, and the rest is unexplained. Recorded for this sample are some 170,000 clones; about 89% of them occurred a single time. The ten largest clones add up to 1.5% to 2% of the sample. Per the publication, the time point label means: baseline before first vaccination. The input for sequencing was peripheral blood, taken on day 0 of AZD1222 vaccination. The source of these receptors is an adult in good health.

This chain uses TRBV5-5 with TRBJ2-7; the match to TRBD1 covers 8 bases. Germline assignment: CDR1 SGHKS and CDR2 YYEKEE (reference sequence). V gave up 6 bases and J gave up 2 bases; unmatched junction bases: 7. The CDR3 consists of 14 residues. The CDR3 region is CASTQGAGTYEQYF. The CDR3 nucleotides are TGTGCCAGCACCCAGGGGGCAGGAACCTACGAGCAGTACTTC.

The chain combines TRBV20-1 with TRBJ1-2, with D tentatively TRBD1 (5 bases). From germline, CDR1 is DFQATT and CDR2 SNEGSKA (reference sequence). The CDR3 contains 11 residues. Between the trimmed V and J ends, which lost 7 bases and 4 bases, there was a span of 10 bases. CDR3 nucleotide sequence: TGCAGTGACCAGGGTCCCTATGGCTACACCTTC. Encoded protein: CSDQGPYGYTF.

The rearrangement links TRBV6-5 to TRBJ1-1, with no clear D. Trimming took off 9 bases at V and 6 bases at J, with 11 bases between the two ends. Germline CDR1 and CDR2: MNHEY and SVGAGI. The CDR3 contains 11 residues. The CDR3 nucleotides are TGTGCCAGTTTATGGGGTTCTGAAGCTTTCTTT. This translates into CASLWGSEAFF.

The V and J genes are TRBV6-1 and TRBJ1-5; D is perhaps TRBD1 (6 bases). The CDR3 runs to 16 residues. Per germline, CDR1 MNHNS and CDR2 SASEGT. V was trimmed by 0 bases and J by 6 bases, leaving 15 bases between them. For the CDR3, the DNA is TGTGCCAGCAGTGAAGCGGCCAGGGGTGGTTTTCAGCCCCAGCATTTT. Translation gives CASSEAARGGFQPQHF.

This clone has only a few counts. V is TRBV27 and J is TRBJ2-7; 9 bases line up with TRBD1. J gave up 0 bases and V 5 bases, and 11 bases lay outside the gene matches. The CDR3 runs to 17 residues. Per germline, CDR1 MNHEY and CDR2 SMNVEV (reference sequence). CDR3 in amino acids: CASSVLGQGLSSYEQYF. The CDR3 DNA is TGTGCCAGCAGTGTCCTGGGACAGGGCCTGAGCTCCTACGAGCAGTACTTC.

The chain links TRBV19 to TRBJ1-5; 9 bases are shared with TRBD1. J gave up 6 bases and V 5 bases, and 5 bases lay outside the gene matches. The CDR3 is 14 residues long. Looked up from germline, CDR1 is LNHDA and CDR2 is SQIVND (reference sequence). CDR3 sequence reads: CASSPTGGGQPQHF. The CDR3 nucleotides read TGTGCCAGTAGTCCTACAGGGGGCGGTCAGCCCCAGCATTTT.

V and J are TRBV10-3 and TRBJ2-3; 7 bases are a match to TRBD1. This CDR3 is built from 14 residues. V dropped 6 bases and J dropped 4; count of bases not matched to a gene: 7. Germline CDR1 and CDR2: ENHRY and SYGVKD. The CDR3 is CAIRRDSGPDTQYF. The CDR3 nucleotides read TGTGCCATCAGAAGGGACAGCGGACCAGATACGCAGTATTTT.

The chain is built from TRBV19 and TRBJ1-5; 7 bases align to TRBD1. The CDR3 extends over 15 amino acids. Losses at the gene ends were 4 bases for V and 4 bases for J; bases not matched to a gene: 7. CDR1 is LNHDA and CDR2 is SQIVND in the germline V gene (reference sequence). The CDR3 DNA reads TGTGCCAGTAGTAGGACAGGAGCCTTGAATCAGCCCCAGCATTTT. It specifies CASSRTGALNQPQHF.

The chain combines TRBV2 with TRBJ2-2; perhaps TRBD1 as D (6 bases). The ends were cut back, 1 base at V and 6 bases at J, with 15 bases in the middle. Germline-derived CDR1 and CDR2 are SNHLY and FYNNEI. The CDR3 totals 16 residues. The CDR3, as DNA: TGTGCCAGCAGTGAAGGTCAGGGGAACCGACCCGGGGAGCTGTTTTTT. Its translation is CASSEGQGNRPGELFF.

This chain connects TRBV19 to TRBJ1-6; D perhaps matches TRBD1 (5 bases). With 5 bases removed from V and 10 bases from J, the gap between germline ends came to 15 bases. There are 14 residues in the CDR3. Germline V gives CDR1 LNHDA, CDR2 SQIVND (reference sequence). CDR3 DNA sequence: TGTGCCAGTAGTCTGGCGGGGGGAGGATCACCCCTCCACTTT. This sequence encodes CASSLAGGGSPLHF.

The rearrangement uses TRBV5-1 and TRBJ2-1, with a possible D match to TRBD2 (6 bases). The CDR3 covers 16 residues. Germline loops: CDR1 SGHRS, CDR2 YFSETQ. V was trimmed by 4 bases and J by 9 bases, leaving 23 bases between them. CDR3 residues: CASSPGLPGVDREQFF. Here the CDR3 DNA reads TGCGCCAGCAGCCCTGGACTACCTGGGGTGGATCGTGAGCAGTTCTTC.

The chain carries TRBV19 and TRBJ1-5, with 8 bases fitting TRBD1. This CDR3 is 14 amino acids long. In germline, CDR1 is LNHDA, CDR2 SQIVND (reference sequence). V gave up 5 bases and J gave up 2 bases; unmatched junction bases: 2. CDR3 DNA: TGTGCCAGTAGTGCGACAGGGGGCAATCAGCCCCAGCATTTT. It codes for CASSATGGNQPQHF.

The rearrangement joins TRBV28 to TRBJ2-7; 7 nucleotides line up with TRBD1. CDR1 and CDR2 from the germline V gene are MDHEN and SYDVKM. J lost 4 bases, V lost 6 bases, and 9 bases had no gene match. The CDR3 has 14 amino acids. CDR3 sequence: CASSLGGQSYEQYV. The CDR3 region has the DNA TGTGCCAGCAGCCTAGGGGGACAGTCATACGAGCAGTACGTC.